This entry lists 26 T cell receptor beta chains sequenced from one sample in a study of CD8 T cells in Susac syndrome. The RNA input was roughly 0.5 to 1 ug, and it was reverse transcribed with random hexamers. TCRdb analysed the immunoSEQ multiplex PCR reads with MiXCR anew, one entry per CDR3 protein. The table includes under 200,000 distinct CDR3 sequences, approximately 94% detected once. Sequencing was carried out using CD4+ T cells from PBMCs. These receptors were taken from a human donor with Susac syndrome.

The rearrangement links TRBV11-2 to TRBJ2-1; TRBD2 might be the D (6 bases). Germline V lookup: CDR1 SGHAT, CDR2 FQNNGV. Trimming pared 5 bases from V and 5 bases from J, leaving 19 bases between. The CDR3 covers 16 residues. The CDR3 protein is CASSPVIAAGDNEQFF. The CDR3 bases are TGTGCCAGCAGCCCAGTCATAGCGGCCGGAGACAATGAGCAGTTCTTC.

The V gene is TRBV10-3, the J gene TRBJ2-5, with D perhaps given as TRBD1 or TRBD2 (5 bases each). The CDR3 is 13 amino acids. Germline CDR1 is ENHRY and CDR2 is SYGVKD. Trimming removed 3 bases from V and 9 bases from J, with 14 bases in between. In DNA form, the CDR3 reads TGTGCCATCAGTGACAGTATGCCGGGACCCCAGTACTTC. The encoded protein is CAISDSMPGPQYF.

V and J are TRBV7-3 and TRBJ1-6, with D perhaps matching TRBD1 (5 bases). CDR1 and CDR2 (germline): SGHTA, FQGTGA. CDR3 length: 14 amino acids. Trimming took 4 bases from V and 9 from J, leaving 13 bases between them. CDR3: CASSSGTEGSPLHF. The CDR3, as DNA: TGTGCCAGCAGCTCCGGGACGGAGGGTTCACCCCTCCACTTT.

The chain has TRBV20-1 and TRBJ2-5; D is possibly TRBD1 (5 bases). V dropped 2 bases and J dropped 5 bases, with 9 bases sitting between them. Germline values: CDR1 DFQATT, CDR2 SNEGSKA (reference sequence). The CDR3 contains 12 residues. The CDR3 loop reads CSARPDSETQYF. Written as DNA, the CDR3 is TGCAGTGCTAGACCCGACAGTGAGACCCAGTACTTC.

The rearrangement links TRBV5-6 to TRBJ1-1; D is unresolved. Trimming took 3 bases from V and 7 from J, leaving 10 bases between them. CDR3 length: 12 amino acids. Germline values: CDR1 SGHDT, CDR2 YYEEEE. In nucleotides, the CDR3 is TGTGCCAGCAGCTCTGTCGGAGTTGAAGCTTTCTTT. Translating it yields CASSSVGVEAFF.

The chain carries TRBV9 and TRBJ2-1; 7 bases are shared with TRBD1. This CDR3 contains 16 residues. Germline V gives CDR1 SGDLS, CDR2 YYNGEE. V gave up 0 bases and J gave up 5 bases; unmatched junction bases: 8. CDR3 in DNA: TGTGCCAGCAGCGTAGAGGGACAGCTCCGAGACAATGAGCAGTTCTTC. Amino acid sequence: CASSVEGQLRDNEQFF.

V and J are TRBV12-5 and TRBJ1-5; unclear D gene. V dropped 1 base and J dropped 10 bases, with 8 bases sitting between them. The germline CDR1 and CDR2 sequences are LGHNT and FRNRAP. The CDR3 is 12 residues long. CDR3 protein: CASGLEDEPQHF. The CDR3 nucleotides read TGTGCTAGTGGTTTGGAGGACGAACCCCAGCATTTT.

The rearrangement joins TRBV5-6 to TRBJ1-5; a weak D match, TRBD1 (5 bases). Germline V gene data show CDR1 as SGHDT and CDR2 as YYEEEE. V lost 7 bases and J 1 base, leaving 15 bases between the germline ends. The CDR3 has 15 residues. The CDR3 sequence is CASRQMGLSNQPQHF. The CDR3 DNA is TGTGCCAGCCGCCAAATGGGGCTGAGCAATCAGCCCCAGCATTTT.

The V call is TRBV11-2, the J call TRBJ2-7; tentative D call: TRBD2 (6 bases). V dropped 2 bases and J dropped 1 base, with 9 bases sitting between them. The germline CDR1 and CDR2 sequences are SGHAT and FQNNGV. This CDR3 is built from 14 residues. This CDR3 reads CASSLSRGSYEQYF. The CDR3 DNA follows: TGTGCCAGCAGCTTATCTCGGGGGTCCTACGAGCAGTACTTC. The whole variable domain, remainder taken from reference TRBV11-2 and TRBJ2-7, is EAGVAQSPRYKIIEKRQSVAFWCNPISGHATLYWYQQILGQGPKLLIQFQNNGVVDDSQLPKDRFSAERLKGVDSTLKIQPAKLEDSAVYLCASSLSRGSYEQYFGPGTRLTVT.

The count of this clonotype is one. The chain carries TRBV5-1 and TRBJ1-1; D is ambiguous. Between the trimmed V and J ends, which lost 2 bases and 2 bases, there was a span of 7 bases. Germline V gene sequence: CDR1 SGHRS, CDR2 YFSETQ. There are 13 residues in the CDR3. This CDR3 reads CASSFTPNTEAFF. The CDR3 DNA reads as TGCGCCAGCAGCTTTACACCCAACACTGAAGCTTTCTTT.

V usage is TRBV20-1 and J usage is TRBJ2-2; no clear D. CDR3 length equals 15 residues. The V end was cut by 6 bases, the J end by 1 base, with 15 bases between. The germline V gene encodes CDR1 DFQATT and CDR2 SNEGSKA (reference sequence). Here the CDR3 reads CSASVTRRNTGELFF. In nucleotides, the CDR3 is TGCAGTGCCAGTGTTACGAGGCGGAACACCGGGGAGCTGTTTTTT.

The chain employs TRBV5-1 and TRBJ2-5; D may be TRBD2 (5 bases). The CDR3 totals 14 residues. V dropped 0 bases and J dropped 6 bases, with 12 bases sitting between them. Germline CDR1 SGHRS, CDR2 YFSETQ. CDR3 DNA sequence: TGCGCCAGCAGCTTGGGAGGAGGTTCGCAGACCCAGTACTTC. It encodes CASSLGGGSQTQYF. Supplemented by reference TRBV5-1 and TRBJ2-5, the full variable domain reads KAGVTQTPRYLIKTRGQQVTLSCSPISGHRSVSWYQQTPGQGLQFLFEYFSETQRNKGNFPGRFSGRQFSNSRSEMNVSTLELGDSALYLCASSLGGGSQTQYFGPGTRLLVL.

This chain joins TRBV10-3 and TRBJ1-2; D is ambiguous. Trimming stripped 5 bases from V and 3 bases from J, with 10 bases between. The CDR3 contains 13 residues. Per germline, CDR1 ENHRY and CDR2 SYGVKD. For the CDR3, the DNA is TGTGCCATCAGTTCGTTGTGGGACTATGGCTACACCTTC. Translated, it gives CAISSLWDYGYTF.

The V gene is TRBV19, the J gene TRBJ1-2, with 8 bases fitting TRBD1. The CDR3 has 14 amino acids. V dropped 6 bases and J dropped 4; count of bases not matched to a gene: 7. CDR1 and CDR2 (germline): LNHDA, SQIVND (reference sequence). Here the CDR3 DNA reads TGTGCCAGTAGCAGCCCCGGGACAGGCTATGGCTACACCTTC. This gives the protein CASSSPGTGYGYTF.

The rearrangement joins TRBV4-1 to TRBJ1-3; TRBD1 might be the D (5 bases). Trimming cost V 1 base and J 0 bases, with 7 bases left between them. The CDR3 extends over 15 amino acids. Germline CDR1 is MGHRA and CDR2 is YSYEKL. The CDR3 spells CASSQADSSGNTIYF. The CDR3 DNA is TGCGCCAGCAGCCAAGCTGACAGCTCTGGAAACACCATATATTTT.

This chain links TRBV21-1 with TRBJ2-1; the table's D call of TRBD2 was not tested on the DNA. TRBV21-1 corresponds to a pseudogene. This CDR3 spans 18 amino acids. CDR3 DNA sequence: TGTGCCAGCAGCAAAGAGCCCCCCCTAGCGGGGCCCCACAATGAGCAGTTCTTC. It specifies CASSKEPPLAGPHNEQFF.

The gene calls are TRBV21-1 and TRBJ1-2; the table's D gene call, TRBD1, was not cross checked with the DNA. TRBV21-1 has pseudogene status. The CDR3 loop spans 13 amino acids. CDR3 amino acids: CASSKRQFDGYTF. In DNA, the CDR3 is TGTGCCAGCAGCAAAAGACAGTTTGACGGCTACACCTTC.

This clonotype was observed once. The chain's CDR3 is CASSQGPLQETQYF. The CDR3 nucleotides read TGTGCCAGCAGCCAGGGACCACTCCAAGAGACCCAGTACTTC. This chain uses TRBV7-2 with TRBJ2-5; the D gene could be TRBD1 or TRBD2 (5 bases each). The V gene's germline CDR1 is SGHTA and CDR2 FQGNSA. This CDR3 spans 14 amino acids. Between the trimmed V and J ends, which lost 5 bases and 1 base, there was a span of 11 bases. The variable domain in full, completed from reference TRBV7-2 and TRBJ2-5, reads GAGVSQSPSNKVTEKGKDVELRCDPISGHTALYWYRQSLGQGLEFLIYFQGNSAPDKSGLPSDRFSAERTGGSVSTLTIQRTQQEDSAVYLCASSQGPLQETQYFGPGTRLLVL.

This chain joins TRBV7-9 and TRBJ2-7; D call uncertain. The V and J ends lost 3 bases and 4 bases respectively, with 25 bases between them. The CDR3 consists of 18 residues. Germline V CDR1 and CDR2: SEHNR, FQNEAQ (reference sequence). In DNA form, the CDR3 reads TGTGCCAGCAGCTTTTTCACCCTCCGGACCACAAACTTATACGAGCAGTACTTC. Its protein product is CASSFFTLRTTNLYEQYF.

The V call is TRBV5-1, the J call TRBJ2-6; the D gene is possibly TRBD1 (5 bases). Trimming cost V 2 bases and J 2 bases, with 8 bases left between them. Germline values: CDR1 SGHRS, CDR2 YFSETQ. The CDR3 spans 15 residues. CDR3 residues: CASSFQGAGANVLTF. CDR3 sequence (DNA): TGCGCCAGCAGCTTCCAGGGTGCTGGGGCCAACGTCCTGACTTTC.

The rearrangement uses TRBV15 and TRBJ1-5, with 7 bases identical to TRBD1. CDR1 and CDR2 from the germline V gene are LNHNV and YYDKDF (reference sequence). The CDR3 loop spans 12 amino acids. V gave up 10 bases and J gave up 5 bases; unmatched junction bases: 5. CDR3 DNA: TGTGCCATACAGGGGCTTGATCAGCCCCAGCATTTT. This sequence encodes CAIQGLDQPQHF. Combining the CDR3 with reference TRBV15 and TRBJ1-5 gives the whole variable domain DAMVIQNPRYQVTQFGKPVTLSCSQTLNHNVMYWYQQKSSQAPKLLFHYYDKDFNNEADTPDNFQSRRPNTSFCFLDIRSPGLGDTAMYLCAIQGLDQPQHFGDGTRLSIL.

V gene TRBV29-1 combines with J gene TRBJ1-4; 8 bases align to TRBD1. The CDR3 consists of 15 residues. Germline CDR1 and CDR2: SQVTM and ANQGSEA. The V and J ends lost 4 bases and 4 bases, in that order; junction bases with no gene match: 8. DNA for the CDR3: TGCAGCGTTGCGGGACAGGACAAGGGTAATGAAAAACTGTTTTTT. Amino acid sequence: CSVAGQDKGNEKLFF. The variable domain in full, with the rest retrieved from reference TRBV29-1 and TRBJ1-4, is SAVISQKPSRDICQRGTSLTIQCQVDSQVTMMFWYRQQPGQSLTLIATANQGSEATYESGFVIDKFPISRPNLTFSTLTVSNMSPEDSSIYLCSVAGQDKGNEKLFFGSGTQLSVL.

As DNA, the CDR3 is TGCGCCAGCAGCTTGGGGGACAGGGGAGCAGATACGCAGTATTTT. Translating it yields CASSLGDRGADTQYF. The chain couples TRBV5-1 to TRBJ2-3, with TRBD1 identical over 10 bases. The length of the CDR3 is 15 residues. V gave up 0 bases and J gave up 4 bases; unmatched junction bases: 2. Germline values: CDR1 SGHRS, CDR2 YFSETQ.

The chain uses TRBV30 and TRBJ2-1; tentative D call: TRBD1 (6 bases). Germline CDR1 is GTSNPN and CDR2 is SVGIG (reference sequence). The CDR3 runs to 14 residues. Trimming shortened V by 1 base and J by 6 bases, and 13 bases separated the two germline ends. The DNA of the CDR3 is TGTGCCTGGAGTGACAGGGCCCTGGTCAATGAGCAGTTCTTC. Protein: CAWSDRALVNEQFF.

This clonotype was detected only once. The rearrangement links TRBV5-4 to TRBJ2-5; perhaps TRBD2 as D (6 bases). Germline assignment: CDR1 SGHNT and CDR2 YYREEE (reference sequence). The CDR3 is made up of 15 amino acids. Trimming left V 0 bases short and J 5 bases short, with 14 bases between. The CDR3 sequence: CASSLVGLTDETQYF. The CDR3 DNA reads as TGTGCCAGCAGCTTGGTTGGACTAACCGATGAGACCCAGTACTTC.

This rearrangement joins TRBV5-1 to TRBJ1-1, with D perhaps matching TRBD1 (6 bases). Looked up from germline, CDR1 is SGHRS and CDR2 is YFSETQ. There are 15 residues in the CDR3. Trimming left V 1 base short and J 3 bases short, with 13 bases between. Written as DNA, the CDR3 is TGCGCCAGCAGCTTGCGGGGGCCGGGGGACACTGAAGCTTTCTTT. Its translation is CASSLRGPGDTEAFF.